These 18 T cell receptor beta chains were all obtained from the same sample, sequenced in a study of T cells in Graves' hyperthyroidism and ophthalmopathy. The source material, RNA transcripts, was used to amplify TCR beta CDR3 regions. Carried out on the TCR CDR3, a first-round RT-PCR used the HTBI primer set. Via MiXCR, TCRdb re-called the multiplex PCR reads, giving one row per CDR3 protein. The sample has a few hundred thousand distinct CDR3 sequences, roughly 15% seen once; the top ten hold around 17%. The sample comprised blood. These receptors all stem from a young woman with Graves' ophthalmopathy.

A word on this clonotype: A read error may explain this, as a much larger clone is one base away. The CDR3 region has the DNA TGTGTCAGCAGTAACGGGGGGTCCTACAATGAGCAGTTCTTC. This translates into CVSSNGGSYNEQFF. This rearrangement joins TRBV7-3 to TRBJ2-1; 7 nucleotides align to TRBD2. CDR1 is SGHTA, CDR2 FQGTGA, per germline. This CDR3 comprises 14 residues.

This chain uses TRBV18 with TRBJ1-2, with a weak D call TRBD1 (5 bases). The CDR3 contains 13 residues. V was shortened by 8 bases and J by 11 bases, with 21 bases between the two germline ends. Germline values: CDR1 KGHSH, CDR2 LQKENI. CDR3: CASSPRQGGEYTF. CDR3 coding DNA: TGTGCCAGCAGCCCCCGTCAGGGAGGAGAGTACACCTTC.

This clonotype appeared many times. This chain connects TRBV18 to TRBJ2-7, with D maybe TRBD2 (5 bases). Germline CDR1 is KGHSH and CDR2 is LQKENI. Trimming took 1 base from V and 5 from J, leaving 15 bases between them. This CDR3 has 15 amino acids. The CDR3 is CASSPLGLPWDEQYF. In nucleotides, the CDR3 is TGTGCCAGCTCACCACTAGGACTCCCTTGGGACGAGCAGTACTTC.

This clonotype has a count of ten or more. The chain uses TRBV7-9 and TRBJ1-1; D is perhaps TRBD1 (5 bases). Germline CDR1 is SEHNR and CDR2 is FQNEAQ (reference sequence). V lost 5 bases and J lost 7, with 23 bases in between. The CDR3 loop spans 16 amino acids. The CDR3 nucleotides are TGTGCCAGCAGCAGTCACCAGCAGGGCAGCAACCTTGAAGCTTTCTTT. Its translation: CASSSHQQGSNLEAFF.

The J gene is TRBJ1-4, the V gene TRBV28; maybe TRBD1 (5 bases). V was trimmed by 3 bases and J by 5 bases, leaving 13 bases between them. This CDR3 is built from 15 residues. Looked up from germline, CDR1 is MDHEN and CDR2 is SYDVKM. DNA of the CDR3: TGTGCCAGCAGTTTGGGCGGGACTCAGAATGAAAAACTGTTTTTT. Translated: CASSLGGTQNEKLFF.

The chain combines TRBV6-1 with TRBJ1-6; weak D call: TRBD1 (5 bases). V was pared by 3 bases and J by 11 bases, with 17 bases between. Germline CDR1 is MNHNS and CDR2 is SASEGT. This CDR3 contains 15 residues. The CDR3 region is CASSDGDSPTAPLHF. CDR3 sequence (DNA): TGTGCCAGCAGTGACGGTGACAGTCCTACGGCACCCCTCCACTTT.

This clonotype came up many times. For the CDR3, the DNA is TGTGCCAGCAGCTTAGATTACGCTAGCGGGTTTAGCTCCTACAATGAGCAGTTCTTC. This sequence encodes CASSLDYASGFSSYNEQFF. The chain combines TRBV11-2 with TRBJ2-1; TRBD2 aligns across 8 bases. Germline CDR1 reads SGHAT; CDR2 reads FQNNGV. The junction had 10 bases not matched to a gene; V was cut back by 0 bases and J by 0 bases. CDR3 size: 19 residues.

This clonotype was counted a single time. The chain uses TRBV20-1 and TRBJ2-3; 14 bases line up with TRBD2. Germline lookup yields CDR1 DFQATT and CDR2 SNEGSKA (reference sequence). The length of the CDR3 is 17 residues. Losses at the gene ends were 0 bases for V and 9 bases for J; bases not matched to a gene: 11. This chain's CDR3 is CSARDALGTSGSGTQYF. In DNA, the CDR3 is TGCAGTGCTAGAGATGCCCTCGGGACTAGCGGGAGTGGGACGCAGTATTTT.

This clonotype has more than one count but fewer than ten. The chain couples TRBV9 to TRBJ1-1, with 11 bases fitting TRBD1. The germline V gene has CDR1 SGDLS and CDR2 YYNGEE. J was trimmed by 3 bases and V by 2 bases; bases with no gene match: 6. CDR3 length: 16 amino acids. The CDR3, as DNA: TGTGCCAGCAGCGTCGGACAGGGGGCAAGGGACACTGAAGCTTTCTTT. It is translated as CASSVGQGARDTEAFF. The complete variable domain, with remaining parts taken from reference TRBV9 and TRBJ1-1, reads DSGVTQTPKHLITATGQRVTLRCSPRSGDLSVYWYQQSLDQGLQFLIQYYNGEERAKGNILERFSAQQFPDLHSELNLSSLELGDSALYFCASSVGQGARDTEAFFGQGTRLTVV.

This clonotype was observed a handful of times. The CDR3 spells CATSDPGRYNEQFF. CDR3 coding DNA: TGTGCCACCAGTGACCCGGGACGCTACAATGAGCAGTTCTTC. The rearrangement links TRBV24-1 to TRBJ2-1; D is perhaps TRBD1 or TRBD2 (5 bases each). The CDR3 has 14 residues. CDR1 and CDR2 from the germline V gene are KGHDR and SFDVKD. V dropped 4 bases and J dropped 3 bases, with 9 bases sitting between them.

This clonotype showed up just a few times. The chain combines TRBV7-8 with TRBJ2-5; 12 bases are shared with TRBD2. The CDR3 spans 16 residues. Looked up from germline, CDR1 is SGHVS and CDR2 is FQNEAQ. Losses at the gene ends were 4 bases for V and 2 bases for J; bases not matched to a gene: 5. As DNA, the CDR3 is TGTGCCAGCAGCTCCCGACTAGCGGGAGAACAAGAGACCCAGTACTTC. Translation gives CASSSRLAGEQETQYF. The full variable domain, completed using reference TRBV7-8 and TRBJ2-5, is GAGVSQSPRYKVAKRGQDVALRCDPISGHVSLFWYQQALGQGPEFLTYFQNEAQLDKSGLPSDRFFAERPEGSVSTLKIQRTQQEDSAVYLCASSSRLAGEQETQYFGPGTRLLVL.

Only a few counts were recorded for this clonotype. V usage is TRBV7-6 and J usage is TRBJ2-7; possible D gene TRBD1, 5 bases. This CDR3 contains 13 residues. The germline V and J ends were trimmed by 4 bases and 4 bases, with 11 bases remaining between them. Germline V gene data show CDR1 as SGHVS and CDR2 as FNYEAQ. The CDR3 reads CASSSGFLYEQYF. CDR3 nucleotide sequence: TGTGCCAGCAGCTCAGGGTTCTTGTACGAGCAGTACTTC.

This clonotype has ten or more counts. The J gene is TRBJ1-5, the V gene TRBV30; D unresolved. CDR1 and CDR2 from the germline V gene are GTSNPN and SVGIG (reference sequence). This CDR3 region has 14 residues. V dropped 0 bases and J dropped 1 base, with 7 bases sitting between them. The CDR3 bases are TGTGCCTGGAGTGTACTACTGAGCAATCAGCCCCAGCATTTT. As protein: CAWSVLLSNQPQHF.

V and J are TRBV27 and TRBJ2-1, with 10 bases matching TRBD2. V lost 3 bases, J lost 8 bases, and 7 bases stayed unmatched. The germline CDR1 and CDR2 sequences are MNHEY and SMNVEV (reference sequence). The CDR3 loop spans 15 amino acids. The CDR3 nucleotides are TGTGCCAGCAGTTTGTTAAGCGGGGGGGCACATGAGCAGTTCTTC. It codes for CASSLLSGGAHEQFF.

CDR3 nucleotide sequence: TGTGCCAGTGAAGAACAGCTAGATAGCAATCAGCCCCAGCATTTT. It encodes CASEEQLDSNQPQHF. V usage is TRBV19 and J usage is TRBJ1-5; D remains ambiguous. This CDR3 has 15 residues. With 8 bases removed from V and 0 bases from J, the gap between germline ends came to 14 bases. The germline gives CDR1 LNHDA, CDR2 SQIVND (reference sequence).

In regard to this clonotype: One base away lies a much larger clone, so this may be a sequencing read error. The chain carries TRBV5-1 and TRBJ2-2; 7 bases line up with TRBD1. From germline, CDR1 is SGHRS and CDR2 YFSETQ. The CDR3 has 17 residues. The CDR3 loop reads CASSSGRGRGNTGELLF. The CDR3 DNA follows: TGCGCCAGCAGCTCCGGAAGGGGCAGGGGGAACACCGGGGAGCTGCTTTTT.

This clonotype appeared a few times. This chain uses TRBV19 with TRBJ1-5; D call uncertain. CDR3 length: 15 amino acids. The germline V and J ends were trimmed by 6 bases and 0 bases, with 12 bases remaining between them. Germline loops: CDR1 LNHDA, CDR2 SQIVND (reference sequence). CDR3 protein: CASRQQKNSNQPQHF. CDR3 sequence (DNA): TGTGCCAGTAGACAACAGAAAAATAGCAATCAGCCCCAGCATTTT.

This clonotype came up many times. The gene calls are TRBV5-1 and TRBJ2-1; D uncertain. The CDR3 has 13 amino acids. V lost 0 bases, J lost 9 bases, and 10 bases lay in between. Germline assignment: CDR1 SGHRS and CDR2 YFSETQ. The CDR3 sequence is CASSLELVGEQFF. In DNA form, the CDR3 reads TGCGCCAGCAGCTTGGAGCTAGTCGGTGAGCAGTTCTTC.